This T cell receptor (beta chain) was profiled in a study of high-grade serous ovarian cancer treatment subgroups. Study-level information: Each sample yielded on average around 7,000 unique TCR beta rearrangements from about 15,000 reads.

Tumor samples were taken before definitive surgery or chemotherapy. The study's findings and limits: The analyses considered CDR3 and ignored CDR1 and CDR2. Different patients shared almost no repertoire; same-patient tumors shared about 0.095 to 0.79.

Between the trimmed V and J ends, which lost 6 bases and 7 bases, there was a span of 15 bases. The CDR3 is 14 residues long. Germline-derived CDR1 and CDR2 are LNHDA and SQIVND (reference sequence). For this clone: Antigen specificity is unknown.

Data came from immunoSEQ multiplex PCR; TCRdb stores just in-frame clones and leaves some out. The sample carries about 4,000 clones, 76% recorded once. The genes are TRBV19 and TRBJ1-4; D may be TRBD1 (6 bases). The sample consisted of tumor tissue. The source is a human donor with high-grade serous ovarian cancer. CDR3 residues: CASSRGGAGEKLFF. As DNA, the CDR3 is TGTGCCAGTAGCCGGGGGGGCGCGGGTGAAAAACTGTTTTTT.